The clone carrying this T cell receptor (beta chain) was counted a single time. V lost 6 bases, J lost 5 bases, and 13 bases lay in between. Germline CDR1 reads MNHEY; CDR2 reads SMNVEV (reference sequence). There are 13 residues in the CDR3. The sample belongs to a study of blood T cells in healthy people across ages. The second PCR ran roughly 7 to 11 cycles with a sample-barcoded 5' primer and J-beta primers. TCRdb passed the 5' RACE reads through MiXCR, listing each CDR3 protein once. The table records roughly 550,000 distinct CDR3 sequences, about 25% of them present only once. These data were also reused for a study on T cells of mothers and their children.

The receptor comes from a boy under 18 in good health. The source material was blood. J is TRBJ1-2 and V is TRBV27; D gene unclear. The CDR3 reads CASSLSPIYGYTF. DNA for the CDR3: TGTGCCAGCAGCTTAAGTCCAATTTATGGCTACACCTTC.